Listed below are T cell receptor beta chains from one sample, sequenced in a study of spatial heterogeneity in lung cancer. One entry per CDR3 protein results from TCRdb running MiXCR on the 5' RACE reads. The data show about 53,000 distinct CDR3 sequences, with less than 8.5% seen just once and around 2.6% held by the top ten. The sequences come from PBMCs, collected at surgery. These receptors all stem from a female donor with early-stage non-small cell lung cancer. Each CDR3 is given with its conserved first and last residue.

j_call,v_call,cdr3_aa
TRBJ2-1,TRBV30,CAWLGQREQFF
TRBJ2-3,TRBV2,CASSEFGTPSGGTQYF
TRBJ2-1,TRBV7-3,CASSPFGSLYNEQFF
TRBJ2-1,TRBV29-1,CSAPLRRLLRHTDEQFF
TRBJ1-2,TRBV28,CASSFPSDREYGEGYTF
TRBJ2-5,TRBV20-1,CSARDLGMGETQYF
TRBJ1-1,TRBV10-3,CAISEADFTEAFF
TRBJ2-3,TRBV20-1,CSARLAGIDTQYF
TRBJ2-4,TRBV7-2,CASSPRGGIQYF
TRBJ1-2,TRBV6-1,CASSGPDYGYTF
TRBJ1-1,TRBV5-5,CASSLAGRPEAFF
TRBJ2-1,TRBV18,CASSPRVAGGNEQFF
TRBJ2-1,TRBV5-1,CASSGPGQYTNEQFF
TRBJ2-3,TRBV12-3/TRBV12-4,CASSVAGGKADTQYF
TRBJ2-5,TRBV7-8,CASSFGQVETQYF
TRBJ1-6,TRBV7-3,CASSLTPSYNSPLHF
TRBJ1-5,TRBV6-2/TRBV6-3,CASRPQGGEGQPQHF
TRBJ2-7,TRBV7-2,CASSRPGYEQYF
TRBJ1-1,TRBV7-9,CASTDIKNTEAFF
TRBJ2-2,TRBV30,CAWSPRAGELFF
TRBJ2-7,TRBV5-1,CASSLVGREQYF
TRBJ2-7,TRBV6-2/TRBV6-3,CASSYDIPREQYF
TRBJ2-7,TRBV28,CAPRVGKYYEQYF
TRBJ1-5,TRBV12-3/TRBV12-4,CASSFGGRGQPQHF
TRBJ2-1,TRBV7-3,CASSSGPTNEQFF
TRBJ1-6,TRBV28,CASSGAGRAFNSPLHF
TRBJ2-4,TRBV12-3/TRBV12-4,CASSSGGATKNIQYF